This paragraph covers one T cell receptor beta chain sequence. The data belong to a study of blood T cell repertoires in COVID-19. As processed by the authors: Estimation of nucleated cell counts was performed using reference gene primer amplification. Generated by immunoSEQ multiplex PCR, the TCRdb table keeps only in-frame clones and is missing some. D and trimming come from the DNA, and the V and J calls and clone size come from that table. The table has some 110,000 clones, roughly 87% seen once. V shed 6 bases, J shed 4 bases, and the junction held 10 bases outside the gene matches. The CDR3 spans 15 residues. Looked up from germline, CDR1 is MNHEY and CDR2 is SVGAGI.

The receptor comes from a human donor in a cohort sampled during active COVID-19. Sequenced sample: peripheral blood. The chain uses TRBV6-5 and TRBJ1-2, with 8 positions matching TRBD1. CDR3 sequence (DNA): TGTGCCAGCAGCACCGACAGGGGTCTATTCTATGGCTACACCTTC. This translates into CASSTDRGLFYGYTF.